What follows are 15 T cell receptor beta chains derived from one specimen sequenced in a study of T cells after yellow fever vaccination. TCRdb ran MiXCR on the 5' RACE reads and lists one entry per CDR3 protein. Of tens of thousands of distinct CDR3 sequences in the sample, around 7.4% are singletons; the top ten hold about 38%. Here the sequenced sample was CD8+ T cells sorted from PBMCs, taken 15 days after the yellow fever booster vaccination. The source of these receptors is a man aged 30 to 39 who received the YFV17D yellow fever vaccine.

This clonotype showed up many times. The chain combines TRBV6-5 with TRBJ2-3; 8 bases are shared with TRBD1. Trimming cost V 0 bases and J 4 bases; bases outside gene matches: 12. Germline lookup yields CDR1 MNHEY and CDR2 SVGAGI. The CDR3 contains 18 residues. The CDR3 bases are TGTGCCAGCAGTTACTCGGGGAGTATACAGGGGGTGTCAGATACGCAGTATTTT. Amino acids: CASSYSGSIQGVSDTQYF.

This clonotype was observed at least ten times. CDR3 protein: CASSAQPGEGSEAFF. The CDR3 DNA is TGTGCCAGCAGTGCCCAGCCGGGCGAGGGCTCTGAAGCTTTCTTT. The gene calls are TRBV6-4 and TRBJ1-1; D is unresolved. This CDR3 has 15 amino acids. Per germline, CDR1 MRHNA and CDR2 SNTAGT. With 4 bases removed from V and 6 bases from J, the gap between germline ends came to 18 bases.

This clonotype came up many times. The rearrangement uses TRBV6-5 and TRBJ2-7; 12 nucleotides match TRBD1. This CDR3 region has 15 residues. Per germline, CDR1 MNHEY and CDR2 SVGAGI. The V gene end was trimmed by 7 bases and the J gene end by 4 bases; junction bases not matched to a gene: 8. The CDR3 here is CASIQGQGAMYEQYF. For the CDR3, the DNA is TGTGCCAGCATCCAGGGACAGGGGGCAATGTACGAGCAGTACTTC.

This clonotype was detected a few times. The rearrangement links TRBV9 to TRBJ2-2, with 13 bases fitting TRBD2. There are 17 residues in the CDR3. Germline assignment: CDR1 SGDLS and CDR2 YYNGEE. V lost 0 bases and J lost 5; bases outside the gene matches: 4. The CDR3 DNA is TGTGCCAGCAGCGTAGAAGGACTAGCGGGAGAGACCGGGGAGCTGTTTTTT. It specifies CASSVEGLAGETGELFF. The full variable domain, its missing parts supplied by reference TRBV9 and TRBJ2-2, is DSGVTQTPKHLITATGQRVTLRCSPRSGDLSVYWYQQSLDQGLQFLIQYYNGEERAKGNILERFSAQQFPDLHSELNLSSLELGDSALYFCASSVEGLAGETGELFFGEGSRLTVL.

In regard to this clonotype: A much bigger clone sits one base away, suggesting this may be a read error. CDR3 DNA sequence: TGCTCCAGCAGCTTGGCCAACGAGCAGTACTTC. Its translation: CSSSLANEQYF. J is TRBJ2-7 and V is TRBV5-1; D is unclear. CDR1 is SGHRS and CDR2 is YFSETQ in the germline V gene. The CDR3 sequence is 11 residues long.

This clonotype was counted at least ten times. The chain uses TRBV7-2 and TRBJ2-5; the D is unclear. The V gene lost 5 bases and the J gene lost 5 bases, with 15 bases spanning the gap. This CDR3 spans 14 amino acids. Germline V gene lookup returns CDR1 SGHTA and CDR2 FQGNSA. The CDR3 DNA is TGTGCCAGCAGCCCGTTGACCGCCGGGGAGACCCAGTACTTC. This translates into CASSPLTAGETQYF.

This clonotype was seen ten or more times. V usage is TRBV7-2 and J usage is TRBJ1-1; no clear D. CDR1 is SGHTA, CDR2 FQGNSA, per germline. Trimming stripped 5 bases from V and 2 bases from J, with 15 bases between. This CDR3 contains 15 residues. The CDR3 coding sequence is TGTGCCAGCAGCGTTGAGGGTGTGTTTAACACTGAAGCTTTCTTT. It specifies CASSVEGVFNTEAFF.

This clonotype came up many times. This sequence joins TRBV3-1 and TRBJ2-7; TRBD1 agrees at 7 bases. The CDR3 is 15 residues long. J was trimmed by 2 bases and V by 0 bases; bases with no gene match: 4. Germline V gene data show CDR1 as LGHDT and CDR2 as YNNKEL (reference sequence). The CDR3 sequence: CASSQDGTVTYEQYF. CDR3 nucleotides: TGTGCCAGCAGCCAAGATGGGACAGTGACCTACGAGCAGTACTTC.

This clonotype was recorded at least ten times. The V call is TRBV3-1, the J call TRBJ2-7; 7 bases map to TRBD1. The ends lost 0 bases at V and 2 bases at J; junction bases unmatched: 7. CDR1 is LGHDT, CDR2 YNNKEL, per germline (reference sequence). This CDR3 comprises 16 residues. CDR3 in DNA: TGTGCCAGCAGCCAAGAAAGGTGGCAGGGGGCCTACGAGCAGTACTTC. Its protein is CASSQERWQGAYEQYF.

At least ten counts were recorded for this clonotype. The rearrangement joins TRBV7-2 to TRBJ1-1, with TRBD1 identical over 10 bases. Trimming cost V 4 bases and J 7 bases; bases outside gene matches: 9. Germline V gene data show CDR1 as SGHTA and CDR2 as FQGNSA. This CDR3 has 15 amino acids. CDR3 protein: CASSYLTGGGNEAFF. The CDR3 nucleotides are TGTGCCAGCAGCTACCTGACAGGGGGCGGGAATGAAGCTTTCTTT.

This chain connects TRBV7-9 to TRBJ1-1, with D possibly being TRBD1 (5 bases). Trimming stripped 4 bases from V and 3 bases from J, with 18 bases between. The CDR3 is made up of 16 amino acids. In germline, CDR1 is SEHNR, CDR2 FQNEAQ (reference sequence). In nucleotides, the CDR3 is TGTGCCAGCAGCTACCCTGGCCGGACACTGGACACTGAAGCTTTCTTT. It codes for CASSYPGRTLDTEAFF.

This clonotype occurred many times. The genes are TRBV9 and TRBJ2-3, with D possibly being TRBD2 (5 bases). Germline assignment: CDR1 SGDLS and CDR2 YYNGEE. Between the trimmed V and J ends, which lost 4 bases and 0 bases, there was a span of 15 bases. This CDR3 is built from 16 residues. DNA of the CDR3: TGTGCCAGCAGCTCGCGACCGGGAATTAGCACAGATACGCAGTATTTT. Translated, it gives CASSSRPGISTDTQYF.

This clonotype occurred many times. DNA for the CDR3: TGTGCCAGCAGCCCCTGGGGGGTCCAAGAGACCCAGTACTTC. This translates into CASSPWGVQETQYF. The chain employs TRBV7-2 and TRBJ2-5; D possibly corresponds to TRBD2 (6 bases). From germline, CDR1 is SGHTA and CDR2 FQGNSA. Trimming took off 5 bases at V and 1 base at J, with 11 bases between the two ends. This CDR3 region has 14 residues.

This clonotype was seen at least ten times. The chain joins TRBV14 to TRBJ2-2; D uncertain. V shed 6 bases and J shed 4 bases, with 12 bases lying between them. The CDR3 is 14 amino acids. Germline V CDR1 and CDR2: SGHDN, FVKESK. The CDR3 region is CASSRLRTTGELFF. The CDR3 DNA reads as TGTGCCAGCAGTCGATTAAGGACCACCGGGGAGCTGTTTTTT.

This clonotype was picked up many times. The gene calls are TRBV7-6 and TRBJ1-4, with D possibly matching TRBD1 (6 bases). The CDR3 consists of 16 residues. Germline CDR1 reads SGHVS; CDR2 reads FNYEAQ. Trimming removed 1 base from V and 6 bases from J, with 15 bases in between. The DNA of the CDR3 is TGTGCCAGCAGCTTAGGGCAGGGGATCGGGGATGAAAAACTGTTTTTT. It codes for CASSLGQGIGDEKLFF.